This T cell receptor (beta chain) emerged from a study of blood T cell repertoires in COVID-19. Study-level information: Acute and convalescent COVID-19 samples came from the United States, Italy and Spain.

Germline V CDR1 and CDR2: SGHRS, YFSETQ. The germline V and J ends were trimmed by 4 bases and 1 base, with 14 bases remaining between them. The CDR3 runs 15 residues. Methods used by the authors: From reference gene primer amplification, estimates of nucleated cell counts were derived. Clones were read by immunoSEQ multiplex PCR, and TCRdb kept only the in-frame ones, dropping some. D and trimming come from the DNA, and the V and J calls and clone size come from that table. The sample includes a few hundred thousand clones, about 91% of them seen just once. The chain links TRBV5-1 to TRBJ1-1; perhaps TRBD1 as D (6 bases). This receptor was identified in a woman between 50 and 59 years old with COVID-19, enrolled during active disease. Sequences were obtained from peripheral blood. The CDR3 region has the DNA TGCGCCAGCAGCCCAAGGACAGAGAAGAACACTGAAGCTTTCTTT. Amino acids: CASSPRTEKNTEAFF.